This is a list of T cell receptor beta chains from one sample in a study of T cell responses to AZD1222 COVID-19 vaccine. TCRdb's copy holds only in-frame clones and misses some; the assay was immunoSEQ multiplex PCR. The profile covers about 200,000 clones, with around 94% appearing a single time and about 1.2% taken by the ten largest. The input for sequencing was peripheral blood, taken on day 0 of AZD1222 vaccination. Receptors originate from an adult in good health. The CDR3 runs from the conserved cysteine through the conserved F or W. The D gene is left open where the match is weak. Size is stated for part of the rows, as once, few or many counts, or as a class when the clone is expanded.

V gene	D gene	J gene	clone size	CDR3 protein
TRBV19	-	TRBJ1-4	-	CASSTPRGYNEKLFF
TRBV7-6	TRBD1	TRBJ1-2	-	CASSLGQGVRGYTF
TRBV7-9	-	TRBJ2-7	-	CASSLTGYEQYF
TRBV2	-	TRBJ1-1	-	CASSEARQVRFSTEAFF
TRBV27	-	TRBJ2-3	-	CASSFQSLGDTQYF
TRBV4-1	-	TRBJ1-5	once	CASSQMGRGAMGNQPQHF
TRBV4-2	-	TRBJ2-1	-	CASRLDSHNEQFF
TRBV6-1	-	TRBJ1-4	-	CASSESVNEKLFF
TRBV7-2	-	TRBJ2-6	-	CASSLDSTSGANVLTF
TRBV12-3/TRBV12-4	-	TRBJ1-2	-	CASSLGQAYHYTF
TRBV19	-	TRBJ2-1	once	CASSHLDSKQFF
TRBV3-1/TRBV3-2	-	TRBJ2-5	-	CASSLIQSETQYF
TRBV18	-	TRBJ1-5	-	CASSPDGRDGNQPQHF
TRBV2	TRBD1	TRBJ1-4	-	CASSAQGIREKLFF
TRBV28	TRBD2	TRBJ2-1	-	CASSILAGGKNEQFF
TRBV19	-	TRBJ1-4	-	CASNGGGGEKLFF
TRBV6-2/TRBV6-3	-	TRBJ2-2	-	CASSRRAGVATGELFF
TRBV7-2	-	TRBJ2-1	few	CASSAPPGVYNEQFF
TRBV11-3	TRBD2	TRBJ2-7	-	CASSISGGREQYF
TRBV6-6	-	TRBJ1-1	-	CASSPQLLHVTNTEAFF
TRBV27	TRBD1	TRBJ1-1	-	CASSARPTGFTEAFF
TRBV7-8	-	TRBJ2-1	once	CASRQTLSSYNEQFF
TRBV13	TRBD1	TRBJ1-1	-	CASSSPTGANTEAFF
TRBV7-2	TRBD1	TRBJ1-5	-	CASSRPGGVGQPQHF
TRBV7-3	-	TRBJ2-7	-	CATGVGSSYEQYF
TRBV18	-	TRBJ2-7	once	CASSPLRAQDEQYF
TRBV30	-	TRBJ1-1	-	CAWSPPPVLNTEAFF
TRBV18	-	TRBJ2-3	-	CASSHRETDTQYF
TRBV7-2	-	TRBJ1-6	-	CASSSSPLIDSPLHF
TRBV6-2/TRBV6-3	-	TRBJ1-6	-	CASSSGRALSPLHF
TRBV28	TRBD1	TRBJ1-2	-	CASSLLPPDRGHGYTF
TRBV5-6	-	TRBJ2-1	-	CASTQNPYNEQFF
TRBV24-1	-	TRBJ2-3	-	CATSDPSDTQYF
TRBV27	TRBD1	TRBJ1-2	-	CATATGGDGYTF
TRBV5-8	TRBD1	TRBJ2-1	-	CASSGQAPGFAYNEQFF
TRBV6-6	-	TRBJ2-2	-	CASSPSGATGELFF
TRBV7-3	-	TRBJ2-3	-	CASSSQLNDTDTQYF
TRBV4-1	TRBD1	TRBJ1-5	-	CASSQVGTGGRGSNQPQHF
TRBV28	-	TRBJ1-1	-	CASRDPRDKAFF
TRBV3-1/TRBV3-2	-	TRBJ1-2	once	CASSQDNYGYTF
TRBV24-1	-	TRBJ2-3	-	CATSDTHGEDTQYF